The clone carrying this T cell receptor beta chain was counted at least ten times. This sample is part of a study of T cell repertoires in cytomegalovirus infection. The overall study: An indication of both CMV infection and matching HLA type came from public TCR beta signatures.

The CDR3 is 14 residues long. The V end was cut by 2 bases, the J end by 1 base, with 9 bases between. Germline-derived CDR1 and CDR2 are SGHTA and FQGNSA. TCRdb fed the reads into MiXCR, producing one record per CDR3 protein. Found here are around 230,000 distinct CDR3 sequences, about 7% of them singletons; the top ten hold under 7%. The V and J genes are TRBV7-2 and TRBJ2-7; D not resolved. This receptor was obtained from a human donor in good health (CMV status not recorded). Some clones in this sample may be carry-over from other donors' samples. The sample taken for sequencing was PBMCs. The CDR3 region is CASSLRRSSYEQYF. CDR3 sequence (DNA): TGTGCCAGCAGCTTACGCAGATCTTCCTACGAGCAGTACTTC. Supplemented by reference TRBV7-2 and TRBJ2-7, the full variable domain reads GAGVSQSPSNKVTEKGKDVELRCDPISGHTALYWYRQSLGQGLEFLIYFQGNSAPDKSGLPSDRFSAERTGGSVSTLTIQRTQQEDSAVYLCASSLRRSSYEQYFGPGTRLTVT.